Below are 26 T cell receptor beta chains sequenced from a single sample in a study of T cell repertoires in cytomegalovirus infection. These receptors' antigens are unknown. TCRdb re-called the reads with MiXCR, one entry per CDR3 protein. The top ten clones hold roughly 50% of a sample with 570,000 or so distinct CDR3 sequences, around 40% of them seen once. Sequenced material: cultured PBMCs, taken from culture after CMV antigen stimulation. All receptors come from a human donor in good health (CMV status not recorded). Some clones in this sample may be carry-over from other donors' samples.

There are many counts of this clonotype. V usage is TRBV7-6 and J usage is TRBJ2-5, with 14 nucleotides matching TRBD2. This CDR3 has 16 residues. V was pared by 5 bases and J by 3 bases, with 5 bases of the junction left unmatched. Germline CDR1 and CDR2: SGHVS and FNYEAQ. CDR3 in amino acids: CASSLLTSGGEETQYF. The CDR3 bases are TGTGCCAGCAGCCTCCTGACTAGCGGGGGGGAAGAGACCCAGTACTTC.

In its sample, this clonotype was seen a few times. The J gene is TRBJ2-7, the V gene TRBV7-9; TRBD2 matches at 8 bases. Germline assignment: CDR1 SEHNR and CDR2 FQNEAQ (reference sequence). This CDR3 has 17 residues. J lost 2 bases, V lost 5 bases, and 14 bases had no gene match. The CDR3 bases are TGTGCCAGCAGCCCATCTGGGTTGGGACTAGACACCTACGAGCAGTACTTC. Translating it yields CASSPSGLGLDTYEQYF.

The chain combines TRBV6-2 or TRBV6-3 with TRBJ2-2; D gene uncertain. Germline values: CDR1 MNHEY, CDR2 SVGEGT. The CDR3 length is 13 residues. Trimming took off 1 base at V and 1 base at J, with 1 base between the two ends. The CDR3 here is CASSYLNTGELFF. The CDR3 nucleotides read TGTGCCAGCAGTTACTTGAACACCGGGGAGCTGTTTTTT.

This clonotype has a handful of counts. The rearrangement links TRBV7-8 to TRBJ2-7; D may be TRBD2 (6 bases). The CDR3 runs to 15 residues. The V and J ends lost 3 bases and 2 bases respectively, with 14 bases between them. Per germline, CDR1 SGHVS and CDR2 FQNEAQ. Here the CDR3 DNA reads TGTGCCAGCAGCTTCCGGGACTCACGGCCCTACGAGCAGTACTTC. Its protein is CASSFRDSRPYEQYF.

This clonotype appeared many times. In nucleotides, the CDR3 is TGTGCCAGCAGCCGGACAGGGGGTGACATTCAGTACTTC. Its protein product is CASSRTGGDIQYF. The chain joins TRBV7-2 to TRBJ2-4; 10 bases are a match to TRBD1. The CDR3 extends over 13 amino acids. Unmatched junction bases numbered 3, after V lost 5 bases and J lost 8 bases. Germline V CDR1 and CDR2: SGHTA, FQGNSA.

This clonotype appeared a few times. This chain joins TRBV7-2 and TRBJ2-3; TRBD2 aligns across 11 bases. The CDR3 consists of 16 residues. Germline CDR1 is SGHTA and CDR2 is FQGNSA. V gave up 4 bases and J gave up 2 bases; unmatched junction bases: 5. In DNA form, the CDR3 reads TGTGCCAGCAGCTACGGGACTAGCGGTTACACAGATACGCAGTATTTT. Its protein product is CASSYGTSGYTDTQYF.

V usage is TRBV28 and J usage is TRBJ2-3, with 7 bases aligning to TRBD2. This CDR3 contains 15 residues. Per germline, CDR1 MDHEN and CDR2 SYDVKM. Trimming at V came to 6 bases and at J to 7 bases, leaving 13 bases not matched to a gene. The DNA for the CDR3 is TGTGCCAGCAGCCCCCGGGGAGGGAACGTAAATACGCAGTATTTT. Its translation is CASSPRGGNVNTQYF.

This CDR3 reads CASSPGGGGSTYEQYF. Here the CDR3 DNA reads TGTGCCAGCAGCCCGGGGGGGGGGGGGTCAACCTACGAGCAGTACTTC. This chain links TRBV7-9 with TRBJ2-7, with 8 nucleotides matching TRBD2. J gave up 2 bases and V 5 bases, and 11 bases lay outside the gene matches. The CDR3 covers 16 residues. Germline lookup yields CDR1 SEHNR and CDR2 FQNEAQ (reference sequence).

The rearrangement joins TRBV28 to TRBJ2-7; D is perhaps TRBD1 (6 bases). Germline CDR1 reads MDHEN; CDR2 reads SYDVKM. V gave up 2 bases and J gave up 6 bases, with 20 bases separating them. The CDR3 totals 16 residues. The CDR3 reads CASSLGGLQGPGEQYF. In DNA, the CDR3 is TGTGCCAGCAGTTTAGGGGGCTTACAGGGACCGGGCGAGCAGTACTTC.

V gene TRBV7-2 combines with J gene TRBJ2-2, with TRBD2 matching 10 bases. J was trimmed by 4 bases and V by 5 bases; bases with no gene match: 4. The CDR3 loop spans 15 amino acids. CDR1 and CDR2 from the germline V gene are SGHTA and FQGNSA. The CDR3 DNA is TGTGCCAGCAGCCAGAGCGGGAGGGCCACCGGGGAGCTGTTTTTT. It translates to CASSQSGRATGELFF.

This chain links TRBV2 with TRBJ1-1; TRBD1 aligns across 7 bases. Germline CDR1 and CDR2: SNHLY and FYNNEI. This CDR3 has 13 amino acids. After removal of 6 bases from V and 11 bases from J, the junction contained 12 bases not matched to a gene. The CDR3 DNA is TGTGCCAGCAGGCCCGGGACAGTATCTGGGGCTTTCTTT. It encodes CASRPGTVSGAFF.

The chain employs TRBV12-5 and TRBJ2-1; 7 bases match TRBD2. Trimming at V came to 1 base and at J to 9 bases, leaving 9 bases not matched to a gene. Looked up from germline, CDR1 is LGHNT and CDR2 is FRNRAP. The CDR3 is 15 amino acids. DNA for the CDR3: TGTGCTAGTGGTTTGGGTAGGCGGGAGTCGGGTGAGCAGTTCTTC. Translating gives CASGLGRRESGEQFF.

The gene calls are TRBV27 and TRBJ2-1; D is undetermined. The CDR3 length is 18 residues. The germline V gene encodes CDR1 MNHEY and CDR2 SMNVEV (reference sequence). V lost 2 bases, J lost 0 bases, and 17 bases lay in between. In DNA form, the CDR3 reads TGTGCCAGCAGTTTAATGGCTTTACCATTCAGCTCCTACAATGAGCAGTTCTTC. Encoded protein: CASSLMALPFSSYNEQFF.

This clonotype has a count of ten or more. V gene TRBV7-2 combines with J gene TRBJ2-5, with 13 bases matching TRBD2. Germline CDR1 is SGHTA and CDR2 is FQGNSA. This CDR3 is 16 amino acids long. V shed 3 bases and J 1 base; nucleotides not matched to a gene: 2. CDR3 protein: CASSLGTSGIQETQYF. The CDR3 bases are TGTGCCAGCAGCTTGGGGACTAGCGGGATCCAAGAGACCCAGTACTTC.

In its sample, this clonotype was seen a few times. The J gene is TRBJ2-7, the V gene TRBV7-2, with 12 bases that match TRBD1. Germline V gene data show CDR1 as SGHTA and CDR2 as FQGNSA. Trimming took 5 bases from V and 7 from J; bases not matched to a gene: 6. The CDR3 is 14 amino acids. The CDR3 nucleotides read TGTGCCAGCAGCCCCCGGGACAGGGGGCGTGAGCAGTACTTC. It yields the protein CASSPRDRGREQYF.

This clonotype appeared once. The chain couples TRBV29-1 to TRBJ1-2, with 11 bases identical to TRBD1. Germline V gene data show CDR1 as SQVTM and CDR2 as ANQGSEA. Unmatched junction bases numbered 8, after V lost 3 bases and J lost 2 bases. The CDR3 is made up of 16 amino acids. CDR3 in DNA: TGCAGCGTTGACGACACAGGACAGGGGGCCAACTATGGCTACACCTTC. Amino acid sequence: CSVDDTGQGANYGYTF.

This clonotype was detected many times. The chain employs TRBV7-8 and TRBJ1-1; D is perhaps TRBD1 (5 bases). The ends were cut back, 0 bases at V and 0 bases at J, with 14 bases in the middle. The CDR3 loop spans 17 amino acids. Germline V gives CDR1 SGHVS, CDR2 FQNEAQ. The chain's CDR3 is CASSLAPFGGMNTEAFF. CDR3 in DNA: TGTGCCAGCAGCTTAGCCCCTTTCGGGGGTATGAACACTGAAGCTTTCTTT.

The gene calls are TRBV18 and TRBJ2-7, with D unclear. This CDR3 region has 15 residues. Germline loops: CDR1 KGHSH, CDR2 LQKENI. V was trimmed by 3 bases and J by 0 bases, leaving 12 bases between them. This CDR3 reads CASSPGSASSYEQYF. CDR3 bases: TGTGCCAGCTCACCGGGTTCGGCCAGCTCCTACGAGCAGTACTTC.

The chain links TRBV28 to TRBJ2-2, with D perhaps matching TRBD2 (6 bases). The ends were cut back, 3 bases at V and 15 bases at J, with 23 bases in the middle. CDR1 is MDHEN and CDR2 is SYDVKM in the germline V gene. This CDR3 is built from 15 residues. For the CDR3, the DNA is TGTGCCAGCAGTTTGCCCCAGGGAGCAACGAGCGGGTTGTTTTTT. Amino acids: CASSLPQGATSGLFF.

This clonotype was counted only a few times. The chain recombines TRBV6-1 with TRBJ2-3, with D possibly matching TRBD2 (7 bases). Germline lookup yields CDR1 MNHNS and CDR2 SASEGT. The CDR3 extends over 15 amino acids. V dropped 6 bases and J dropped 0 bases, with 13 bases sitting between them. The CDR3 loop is CASRGGGMSTDTQYF. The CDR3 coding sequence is TGTGCCAGCAGGGGAGGGGGAATGAGCACAGATACGCAGTATTTT.

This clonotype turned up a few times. The DNA of the CDR3 is TGTGCCAGCACTCGCGGGACATCCACAGATACGCAGTATTTT. It yields the protein CASTRGTSTDTQYF. The V call is TRBV9, the J call TRBJ2-3; D possibly uses TRBD1 or TRBD2 (6 bases each). The germline gives CDR1 SGDLS, CDR2 YYNGEE. Trimming removed 6 bases at V and 2 bases at J, with 13 bases between. The CDR3 sequence is 14 residues long.

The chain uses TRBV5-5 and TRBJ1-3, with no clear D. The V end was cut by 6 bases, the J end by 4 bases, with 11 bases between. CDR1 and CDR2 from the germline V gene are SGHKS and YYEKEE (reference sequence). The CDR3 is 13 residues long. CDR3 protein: CASTPPQGNTIYF. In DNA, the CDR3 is TGTGCCAGCACTCCCCCACAGGGAAACACCATATATTTT.

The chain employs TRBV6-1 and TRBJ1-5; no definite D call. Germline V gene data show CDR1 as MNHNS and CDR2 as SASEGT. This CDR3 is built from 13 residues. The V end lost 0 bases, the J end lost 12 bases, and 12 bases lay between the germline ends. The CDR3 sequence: CASSEADSGFQHF. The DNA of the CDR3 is TGTGCCAGCAGTGAAGCGGACTCCGGCTTCCAGCATTTT.

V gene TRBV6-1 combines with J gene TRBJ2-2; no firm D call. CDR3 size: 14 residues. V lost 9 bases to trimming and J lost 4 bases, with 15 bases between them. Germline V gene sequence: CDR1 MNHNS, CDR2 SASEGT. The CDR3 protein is CASFASRATGELFF. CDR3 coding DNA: TGTGCCAGTTTTGCCTCCCGGGCCACCGGGGAGCTGTTTTTT.

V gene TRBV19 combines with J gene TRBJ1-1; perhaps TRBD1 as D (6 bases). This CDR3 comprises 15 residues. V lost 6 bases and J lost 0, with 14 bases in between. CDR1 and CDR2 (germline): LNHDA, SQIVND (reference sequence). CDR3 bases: TGTGCCAGTAGATTACTGAGACAGGTGAACACTGAAGCTTTCTTT. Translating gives CASRLLRQVNTEAFF.

As DNA, the CDR3 is TGCGCCAGCTCGGGAGACAGGGAGCTGTTTTTT. Its translation is CASSGDRELFF. The chain uses TRBV4-1 and TRBJ2-2; D perhaps matches TRBD2 (6 bases). Germline-derived CDR1 and CDR2 are MGHRA and YSYEKL. V lost 8 bases and J lost 9, with 10 bases in between. This CDR3 has 11 residues.